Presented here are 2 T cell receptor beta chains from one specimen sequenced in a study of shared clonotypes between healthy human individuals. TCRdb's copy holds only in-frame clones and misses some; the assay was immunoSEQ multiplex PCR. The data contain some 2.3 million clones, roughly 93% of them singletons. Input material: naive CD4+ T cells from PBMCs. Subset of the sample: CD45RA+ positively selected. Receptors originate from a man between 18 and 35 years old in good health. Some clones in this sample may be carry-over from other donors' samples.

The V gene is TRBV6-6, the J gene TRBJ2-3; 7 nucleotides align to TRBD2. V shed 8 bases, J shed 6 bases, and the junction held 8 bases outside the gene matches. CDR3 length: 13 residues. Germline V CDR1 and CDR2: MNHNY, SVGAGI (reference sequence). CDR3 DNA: TGTGCCAGCTCTAAAGGGACTACCGATACGCAGTATTTT. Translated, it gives CASSKGTTDTQYF.

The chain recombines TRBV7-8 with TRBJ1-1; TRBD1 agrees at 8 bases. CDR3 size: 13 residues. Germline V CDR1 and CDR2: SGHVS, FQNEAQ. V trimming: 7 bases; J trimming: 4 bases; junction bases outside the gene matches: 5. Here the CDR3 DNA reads TGTGCCAGCACCATCACAGGGGGCACTGAAGCTTTCTTT. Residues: CASTITGGTEAFF.